Listed here are 26 T cell receptor beta chains from one sample, sequenced in a study of blood T cells in healthy people across ages. Through a sample-barcoded 5' primer and a J-beta primer mix, a second PCR was run for roughly 6 to 12 cycles. TCRdb re-derived calls from the 5' RACE reads in MiXCR, one entry per CDR3 protein. The table records fewer than 600,000 distinct CDR3 sequences, about 28% of them present only once. These data also featured in a second study, about T cells of mothers and their children.

The specimen was blood. The source of these receptors is a boy aged 2-15 years in good health.

This clonotype has a handful of counts. This sequence joins TRBV27 and TRBJ2-2; 10 positions match TRBD1. Germline assignment: CDR1 MNHEY and CDR2 SMNVEV (reference sequence). The CDR3 covers 15 residues. V trimming: 6 bases; J trimming: 0 bases; junction bases outside the gene matches: 1. Here the CDR3 reads CASRGTGANTGELFF. CDR3 nucleotides: TGTGCCAGCAGGGGGACAGGGGCGAACACCGGGGAGCTGTTTTTT.

This chain connects TRBV10-3 to TRBJ2-3; TRBD2 matches 13 bases. Trimming took 3 bases from V and 2 from J; bases not matched to a gene: 8. Germline V gene data show CDR1 as ENHRY and CDR2 as SYGVKD. The CDR3 is 18 amino acids. The CDR3 sequence: CAISDMTSGGTLTDTQYF. CDR3 in DNA: TGTGCCATCAGTGATATGACTAGCGGGGGGACTCTCACAGATACGCAGTATTTT.

This clonotype was counted between two and nine times. The gene calls are TRBV20-1 and TRBJ2-7; D might be TRBD1 or TRBD2, each matching 6 bases. Trimming removed 0 bases from V and 5 bases from J, with 11 bases in between. The CDR3 is 13 amino acids. Germline V gives CDR1 DFQATT, CDR2 SNEGSKA (reference sequence). The CDR3 region has the DNA TGCAGTGCTAGAGATGGGGGGCGCGACGAGCAGTACTTC. As protein: CSARDGGRDEQYF.

For this clonotype: Compared with germline, one end of the junction differs, possibly owing to a read error. The gene calls are TRBV7-2 and TRBJ2-7; TRBD2 agrees at 12 bases. CDR1 SGHTA and CDR2 FQGNSA come from the germline V gene. This CDR3 is 19 amino acids long. CDR3: CANSLPGLAGIMSSYEQYF. DNA for the CDR3: TGTGCCAACAGCTTACCCGGACTAGCGGGGATAATGAGCTCCTACGAGCAGTACTTC.

This clonotype has more than one count but fewer than ten. The V call is TRBV20-1, the J call TRBJ2-7; D gene unclear. The DNA end lines up better with TRBJ2-5; the J call may be wrong. Germline V gene sequence: CDR1 DFQATT, CDR2 SNEGSKA (reference sequence). This CDR3 has 14 amino acids. CDR3 sequence: CSANQWNDEETQYF. Written as DNA, the CDR3 is TGCAGTGCTAACCAGTGGAATGACGAAGAGACCCAGTACTTC.

The rearrangement uses TRBV2 and TRBJ2-4; D might be TRBD1 (5 bases). V gave up 8 bases and J gave up 4 bases, with 12 bases separating them. CDR3 size: 13 residues. Germline values: CDR1 SNHLY, CDR2 FYNNEI. The DNA for the CDR3 is TGTGCCAGCCTGGGGCAGGGAAAAAACATTCAGTACTTC. Amino acids: CASLGQGKNIQYF.

This clonotype turned up a few times. The V call is TRBV6-2 or TRBV6-3, the J call TRBJ2-6, with D unclear. Trimming pared 2 bases from V and 0 bases from J, leaving 17 bases between. Per the germline V gene, CDR1 is MNHEY and CDR2 is SVGEGT. The CDR3 extends over 19 amino acids. This CDR3 is CASSYRLGALFSGANVLTF. The CDR3 region has the DNA TGTGCCAGCAGTTACCGCCTTGGAGCCCTTTTCTCTGGGGCCAACGTCCTGACTTTC.

In this sample, this clonotype turned up many times. One end of the junction varies from germline; a read error may be responsible. This chain links TRBV28 with TRBJ2-5, with D possibly TRBD2 on 6 matching bases. The CDR3 length is 13 residues. Germline CDR1 MDHEN, CDR2 SYDVKM. CDR3 protein: CASSFHKLIGGFF. The CDR3 DNA reads TGTGCCAGCAGTTTCCATAAGCTAATAGGAGGGTTCTTC.

V usage is TRBV7-9 and J usage is TRBJ1-2, with TRBD1 matching over 9 bases. Germline V gives CDR1 SEHNR, CDR2 FQNEAQ (reference sequence). V was pared by 5 bases and J by 2 bases, with 9 bases of the junction left unmatched. The CDR3 is 16 amino acids. The CDR3 DNA reads as TGTGCCAGCAGCGCGTCCTGGGACAGGGCCAACTATGGCTACACCTTC. This translates into CASSASWDRANYGYTF.

This chain connects TRBV7-2 to TRBJ1-1, with D possibly matching TRBD1 (5 bases). V lost 5 bases and J 11 bases, leaving 21 bases between the germline ends. Germline V gene lookup returns CDR1 SGHTA and CDR2 FQGNSA. There are 14 residues in the CDR3. CDR3 loop: CASSPGGLTWTAFF. The DNA of the CDR3 is TGTGCCAGCAGCCCCGGGGGGTTGACATGGACGGCTTTCTTT.

This clonotype has more than one count but fewer than ten. The chain is built from TRBV12-3 or TRBV12-4 and TRBJ1-1, with a possible D match to TRBD1 (5 bases). Trimming took off 3 bases at V and 1 base at J, with 12 bases between the two ends. CDR3 length equals 15 residues. The CDR3: CASSFGVGGNTEAFF. The CDR3 DNA is TGTGCCAGCAGTTTCGGGGTCGGGGGGAACACTGAAGCTTTCTTT.

This clonotype has more than one count but fewer than ten. The chain uses TRBV7-9 and TRBJ2-7, with TRBD1 as a possible D gene (5 bases). Trimming stripped 5 bases from V and 2 bases from J, with 10 bases between. Germline V gene lookup returns CDR1 SEHNR and CDR2 FQNEAQ (reference sequence). The CDR3 loop spans 13 amino acids. CDR3 DNA: TGTGCCAGCAGCACGGACATAGCCTACGAGCAGTACTTC. It codes for CASSTDIAYEQYF. The full variable domain, rest sourced from reference TRBV7-9 and TRBJ2-7, is DTGVSQNPRHKITKRGQNVTFRCDPISEHNRLYWYRQTLGQGPEFLTYFQNEAQLEKSRLLSDRFSAERPKGSFSTLEIQRTEQGDSAMYLCASSTDIAYEQYFGPGTRLTVT.

V usage is TRBV20-1 and J usage is TRBJ1-1; D not certain. The V and J ends lost 6 bases and 3 bases respectively, with 17 bases between them. In germline, CDR1 is DFQATT, CDR2 SNEGSKA (reference sequence). The CDR3 spans 14 residues. The CDR3: CSAASGASYTEAFF. CDR3 nucleotide sequence: TGCAGTGCCGCGTCCGGAGCAAGTTACACTGAAGCTTTCTTT.

This clonotype was picked up a small number of times. This rearrangement joins TRBV28 to TRBJ2-7, with D unclear. Trimming removed 3 bases from V and 0 bases from J, with 15 bases in between. CDR3 length: 16 residues. Per the germline V gene, CDR1 is MDHEN and CDR2 is SYDVKM. CDR3 sequence (DNA): TGTGCCAGCAGTTTCACTGCCGACACGAGCTCCTACGAGCAGTACTTC. It specifies CASSFTADTSSYEQYF.

The rearrangement links TRBV6-5 to TRBJ1-5, with a tentative D call TRBD1 (5 bases). The CDR3 sequence is 13 residues long. Trimming shortened V by 6 bases and J by 4 bases, and 10 bases separated the two germline ends. Germline CDR1 and CDR2: MNHEY and SVGAGI. DNA of the CDR3: TGTGCCAGCAGACGGGGACGTAATCAGCCCCAGCATTTT. Translating it yields CASRRGRNQPQHF.

The chain carries TRBV5-8 and TRBJ1-5; TRBD1 matches at 11 bases. The V and J ends lost 4 bases and 6 bases, in that order; junction bases with no gene match: 9. Germline V gene lookup returns CDR1 SGHTS and CDR2 YDEGEE. The CDR3 covers 16 residues. CDR3 nucleotides: TGTGCCAGCAGCCGTTGGGGGGGACAGGGGGTTCAGCCCCAGCATTTT. Protein sequence: CASSRWGGQGVQPQHF.

This clonotype has a handful of counts. This chain links TRBV7-9 with TRBJ2-2; maybe TRBD1 (5 bases). CDR1 and CDR2 (germline): SEHNR, FQNEAQ (reference sequence). V was pared by 5 bases and J by 6 bases, with 13 bases between. CDR3 length: 14 amino acids. CDR3 region: CASSTPKGAGELFF. DNA for the CDR3: TGTGCCAGCAGCACCCCGAAAGGGGCCGGGGAGCTGTTTTTT. Supplemented by reference TRBV7-9 and TRBJ2-2, the full variable domain reads DTGVSQNPRHKITKRGQNVTFRCDPISEHNRLYWYRQTLGQGPEFLTYFQNEAQLEKSRLLSDRFSAERPKGSFSTLEIQRTEQGDSAMYLCASSTPKGAGELFFGEGSRLTVL.

This clonotype has just a few counts. The chain recombines TRBV5-1 with TRBJ1-1; 8 bases are shared with TRBD1. The germline V gene encodes CDR1 SGHRS and CDR2 YFSETQ. The CDR3 loop spans 12 amino acids. V lost 4 bases, J lost 9 bases, and 5 bases stayed unmatched. The CDR3 sequence is CASSPGQGKAFF. The CDR3 DNA reads TGCGCCAGCAGCCCCGGACAGGGTAAAGCTTTCTTT.

CDR3 nucleotides: TGCAGTGCTAGCAGGGGCAATAGCAATCAGCCCCAGCATTTT. This translates into CSASRGNSNQPQHF. The chain recombines TRBV20-1 with TRBJ1-5, with a tentative D call TRBD1 (6 bases). V gave up 3 bases and J gave up 0 bases, with 9 bases separating them. Germline assignment: CDR1 DFQATT and CDR2 SNEGSKA (reference sequence). CDR3 length equals 14 residues.

The J gene is TRBJ1-1, the V gene TRBV20-1, with 7 positions matching TRBD1. Germline trimming cut 6 bases from V and 4 bases from J; bases unmatched to any gene: 8. CDR3 length equals 13 residues. CDR1 and CDR2 from the germline V gene are DFQATT and SNEGSKA (reference sequence). The CDR3 loop is CSAIRGLSTEAFF. The CDR3 nucleotides read TGCAGTGCAATAAGGGGGCTAAGCACTGAAGCTTTCTTT.

The chain uses TRBV7-9 and TRBJ1-1; no definite D call. The CDR3 is made up of 13 amino acids. Germline lookup yields CDR1 SEHNR and CDR2 FQNEAQ (reference sequence). V dropped 6 bases and J dropped 1 base, with 9 bases sitting between them. This CDR3 is CASRRTENTEAFF. As DNA, the CDR3 is TGTGCCAGCAGGCGGACCGAGAACACTGAAGCTTTCTTT. The full variable domain, with the rest looked up from reference TRBV7-9 and TRBJ1-1, is DTGVSQNPRHKITKRGQNVTFRCDPISEHNRLYWYRQTLGQGPEFLTYFQNEAQLEKSRLLSDRFSAERPKGSFSTLEIQRTEQGDSAMYLCASRRTENTEAFFGQGTRLTVV.

The table lists this clonotype with a few counts. This chain links TRBV27 with TRBJ2-2; unclear D gene. CDR1 MNHEY and CDR2 SMNVEV come from the germline V gene (reference sequence). This CDR3 contains 17 residues. Trimming took off 3 bases at V and 1 base at J, with 15 bases between the two ends. The CDR3, as DNA: TGTGCCAGCAGTTTTAAGAGTGGCCTGCTGAACACCGGGGAGCTGTTTTTT. Translation gives CASSFKSGLLNTGELFF.

This chain joins TRBV9 and TRBJ2-7; D is perhaps TRBD2 (6 bases). The CDR3 has 13 residues. CDR1 and CDR2 from the germline V gene are SGDLS and YYNGEE. The ends were cut back, 4 bases at V and 4 bases at J, with 12 bases in the middle. CDR3 sequence (DNA): TGTGCCAGCAGCCGTTCGGGGGTGTACGAGCAGTACTTC. Translating it yields CASSRSGVYEQYF.

The chain uses TRBV14 and TRBJ2-3; the D is unclear. Per germline, CDR1 SGHDN and CDR2 FVKESK. CDR3 length: 12 amino acids. The ends were cut back, 4 bases at V and 7 bases at J, with 9 bases in the middle. CDR3 loop: CASSRNRNTQYF. The CDR3 DNA follows: TGTGCCAGCAGCCGTAATAGGAATACGCAGTATTTT.

The chain links TRBV11-2 to TRBJ2-6; 11 bases match TRBD2. Germline CDR1 SGHAT, CDR2 FQNNGV. This CDR3 is 16 amino acids long. J lost 3 bases, V lost 5 bases, and 3 bases had no gene match. The CDR3 DNA is TGTGCCAGCAGCGCTCTAGCGGGAGGTGGGGCCAACGTCCTGACTTTC. This gives the protein CASSALAGGGANVLTF.

This clonotype turned up a few times. CDR3 sequence: CASSLPGRSSYEQYF. The CDR3 coding sequence is TGTGCCAGCAGCTTACCAGGCAGGAGTTCCTACGAGCAGTACTTC. The chain recombines TRBV7-2 with TRBJ2-5; the D is unclear. The J call could be wrong; TRBJ2-7 is a better fit for the DNA end. In germline, CDR1 is SGHTA, CDR2 FQGNSA. The CDR3 consists of 15 residues.